The rows below give T cell receptor beta chains drawn from one sample of a study of radiotherapy plus CTLA-4 blockade in lung cancer. Produced via immunoSEQ multiplex PCR; TCRdb's table is partial and in-frame only. The sample has more than 90,000 clones, roughly 85% seen once; the top ten hold about a quarter. The material sequenced was peripheral blood, taken from a patient treated with radiotherapy plus ipilimumab. Every receptor here comes from a human donor with non-small cell lung cancer that progressed on radiotherapy plus ipilimumab. The CDR3 runs from the conserved cysteine through the conserved F or W. D genes are given only for firm matches. Clone size is given for some rows only: seen once, a few or many times, or a class if the clone is expanded.

j_call d_call v_call clone_size cdr3_nt cdr3_aa
TRBJ2-1 TRBD2 TRBV9 once TGTGCCAGCAGCGTGGTATCTCGGACTAGCGGGAGCAATGAGCAGTTCTTC CASSVVSRTSGSNEQFF
TRBJ2-5 . TRBV6-1 . TGTGCCAGCAGTGAACCCAGGGTCCAGGTAGAGACCCAGTACTTC CASSEPRVQVETQYF
TRBJ2-5 . TRBV5-1 . TGCGCCAGCAGCCCGGAACAAGAGACCCAGTACTTC CASSPEQETQYF
TRBJ1-2 TRBD1 TRBV10-3 . TGTGCCATCAGGAAGACCGGGACAGACTATGGCTACACCTTC CAIRKTGTDYGYTF
TRBJ2-3 . TRBV2 once TGTGCCAGCAGTGAGACGGGGCCTAGCACAGATACGCAGTATTTT CASSETGPSTDTQYF
TRBJ2-1 TRBD1 TRBV4-1 . TGCGCCAGCAGCTATTCGAGGGACAGCTACAATGAGCAGTTCTTC CASSYSRDSYNEQFF
TRBJ2-3 TRBD2 TRBV11-2 . TGTGCCAGCAGCTCGACTAGCGGGAGGGCGACAGATACGCAGTATTTT CASSSTSGRATDTQYF
TRBJ2-2 . TRBV2 . TGTGCCAGCAGGAAGGGGGACGGGATGAACACCGGGGAGCTGTTTTTT CASRKGDGMNTGELFF
TRBJ1-1 . TRBV7-8 . TGTGCCAGCAGCCCACAAATCTGGGGAAACACTGAAGCTTTCTTT CASSPQIWGNTEAFF
TRBJ2-7 TRBD1 TRBV4-1 . TGCGCCAGCAGCCAAGAAGGACAGGCGAACTACGAGCAGTACTTC CASSQEGQANYEQYF
TRBJ2-6 . TRBV5-1 . TGCGCCAGCGGGAGGAGCTCTGGGGCCAACGTCCTGACTTTC CASGRSSGANVLTF
TRBJ2-7 . TRBV12-2 once TGTGCAAGTCGCGTAGACAGAGCCTCGACCTACGAGCAGTACTTC CASRVDRASTYEQYF
TRBJ1-5 TRBD1 TRBV30 . TGTGCCTGGAGTAAGACAGGGCAACAGCCCCAGCATTTT CAWSKTGQQPQHF
TRBJ2-1 . TRBV18 few TGTGCCAGCTCACCACGAGGGATCAATGAGCAGTTCTTC CASSPRGINEQFF
TRBJ1-2 . TRBV9 . TGTGCCAGCAGCGTAGACGGGGGGGCTACCTATGGCTACACCTTC CASSVDGGATYGYTF
TRBJ2-1 . TRBV6-4 . TGTGCCAGCCAGGACACCCTCGGGACCCAAGCCTACAATGAGCAGTTCTTC CASQDTLGTQAYNEQFF
TRBJ1-1 TRBD1 TRBV2 few TGTGCCAGCGAGATCCGACAGGGGGCCACTGAAGCTTTCTTT CASEIRQGATEAFF
TRBJ2-1 TRBD2 TRBV6-6 . TGTGCCAGCAGTTACGGGACTAGCGGGAGCAAGCAGTTCTTC CASSYGTSGSKQFF
TRBJ1-3 . TRBV4-1 . TGCGCCAGCAGCCAGGACGGGACCCCTGACGGCACCATATATTTT CASSQDGTPDGTIYF
TRBJ2-1 TRBD2 TRBV6-5 . TGTGCCAGCACAATCCTAGCGGGAGTAAACAATGAGCAGTTCTTC CASTILAGVNNEQFF
TRBJ2-1 TRBD2 TRBV18 . TGTGCCAGCTCAACTAGCGGGGGGTACAATGAGCAGTTCTTC CASSTSGGYNEQFF
TRBJ2-1 . TRBV27 . TGTGCCAGCAGTTTTATTGAGGGGAGCTCCTACAATGAGCAGTTCTTC CASSFIEGSSYNEQFF
TRBJ2-5 . TRBV7-7 . TGTGCTAGCAGCCCGGAGGTAGGGCCTCAAGAGACCCAGTACTTC CASSPEVGPQETQYF
TRBJ2-3 . TRBV5-1 . TGCGCCAGCAGCTTAGACAGGCCTAGCACAGATACGCAGTATTTT CASSLDRPSTDTQYF
TRBJ2-1 TRBD2 TRBV18 once TGTGCCAGCTCAAGCGGGGTCTCCTACAATGAGCAGTTCTTC CASSSGVSYNEQFF
TRBJ2-5 . TRBV6-1 . TGTGCCAGCAGTGAAATCATTGGGGGAGAGACCCAGTACTTC CASSEIIGGETQYF
TRBJ2-3 TRBD2 TRBV28 . TGTGCCAGCAGTTCGAGCGGAGGGTGGGAGGGAGATACGCAGTATTTT CASSSSGGWEGDTQYF
TRBJ1-1 . TRBV7-3 once TGTGCCAGCAGCTTAACGAACACTGAAGCTTTCTTT CASSLTNTEAFF
TRBJ1-4 . TRBV25-1 . TGTGCCAGCAGTGGGCAGAACAATGAAAAACTGTTTTTT CASSGQNNEKLFF
TRBJ1-5 . TRBV28 . TGTGCCAGCAGTTTACCCAGGGTCTATCAGCCCCAGCATTTT CASSLPRVYQPQHF